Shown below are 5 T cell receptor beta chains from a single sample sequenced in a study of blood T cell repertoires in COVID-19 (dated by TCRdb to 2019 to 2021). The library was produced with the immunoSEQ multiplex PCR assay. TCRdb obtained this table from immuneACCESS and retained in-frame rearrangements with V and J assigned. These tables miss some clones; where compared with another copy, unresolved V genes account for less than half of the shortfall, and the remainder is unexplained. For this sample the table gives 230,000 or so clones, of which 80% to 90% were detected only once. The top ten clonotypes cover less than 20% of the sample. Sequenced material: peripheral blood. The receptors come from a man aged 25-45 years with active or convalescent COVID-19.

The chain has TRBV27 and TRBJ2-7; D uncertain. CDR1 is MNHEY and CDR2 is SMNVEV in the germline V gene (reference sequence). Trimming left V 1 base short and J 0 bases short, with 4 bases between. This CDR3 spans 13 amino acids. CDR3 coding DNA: TGTGCCAGCAGTTTATATAGCTCCTACGAGCAGTACTTC. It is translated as CASSLYSSYEQYF.

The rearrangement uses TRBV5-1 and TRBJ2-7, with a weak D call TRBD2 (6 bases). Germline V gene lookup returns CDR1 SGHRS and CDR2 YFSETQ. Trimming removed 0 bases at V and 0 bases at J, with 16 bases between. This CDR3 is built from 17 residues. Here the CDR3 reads CASSLAGSSQGSYEQYF. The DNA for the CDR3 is TGCGCCAGCAGCTTGGCCGGGAGCTCACAAGGCTCCTACGAGCAGTACTTC. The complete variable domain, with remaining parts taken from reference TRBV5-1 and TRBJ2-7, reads KAGVTQTPRYLIKTRGQQVTLSCSPISGHRSVSWYQQTPGQGLQFLFEYFSETQRNKGNFPGRFSGRQFSNSRSEMNVSTLELGDSALYLCASSLAGSSQGSYEQYFGPGTRLTVT.

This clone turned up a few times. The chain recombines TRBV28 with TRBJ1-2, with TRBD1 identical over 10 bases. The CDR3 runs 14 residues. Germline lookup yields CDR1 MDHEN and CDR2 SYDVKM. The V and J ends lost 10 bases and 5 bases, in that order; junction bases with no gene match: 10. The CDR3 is CATTPGQGWYGYTF. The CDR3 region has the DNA TGTGCCACAACACCGGGACAGGGGTGGTATGGCTACACCTTC.

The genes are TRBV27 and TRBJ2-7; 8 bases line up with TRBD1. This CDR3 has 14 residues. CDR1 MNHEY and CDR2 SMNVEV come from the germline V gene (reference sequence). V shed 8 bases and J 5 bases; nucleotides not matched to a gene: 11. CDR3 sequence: CASFSGTGINEQYF. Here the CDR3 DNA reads TGTGCCAGCTTTTCCGGGACAGGCATAAACGAGCAGTACTTC.

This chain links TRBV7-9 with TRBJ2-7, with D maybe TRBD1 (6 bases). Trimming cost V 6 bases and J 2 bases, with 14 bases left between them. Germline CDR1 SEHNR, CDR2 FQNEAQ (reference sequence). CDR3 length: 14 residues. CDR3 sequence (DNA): TGTGCCAGCAGTACTGCAGGGGACGCCTACGAGCAGTACTTC. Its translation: CASSTAGDAYEQYF.